The TCR beta chain under discussion was sequenced for a study of cytomegalovirus exposure and HLA in healthy donors. Overall study context: Assignment to the Caucasian-associated ancestry cluster applied to approximately 80% of the approximately 380 genotyped donors.

The CDR3 extends over 16 amino acids. Germline V gene lookup returns CDR1 MDHEN and CDR2 SYDVKM. Trimming cost V 8 bases and J 7 bases; bases outside gene matches: 10. As for this clone: Its specificity is not known.

Notes on the study in general: 87-base-pair reads could not separate some V segments, including TRBV6-2 and TRBV6-3.

It was with 60 Vbeta and 13 Jbeta primers that the PCR ran. Generated by immunoSEQ multiplex PCR, the TCRdb table keeps only in-frame clones and is missing some. The sample consists of fewer than 150,000 clones, just under 80% of them appearing once. This receptor was obtained from a man aged 25-45 years in good health and CMV-seronegative. Sequenced sample: PBMCs. V usage is TRBV28 and J usage is TRBJ2-1; 14 bases are shared with TRBD2. As DNA, the CDR3 is TGTGCCAGCGGATCCCGGACTAGCGGGGGGTTAAATGAGCAGTTCTTC. Translating it yields CASGSRTSGGLNEQFF.